This entry lists 30 T cell receptor beta chains sequenced from one sample in a study of T cell responses to AZD1222 COVID-19 vaccine. Profiled with immunoSEQ multiplex PCR; TCRdb holds only in-frame clones, not every one. The sample holds 100,000 to 150,000 clones, roughly 88% seen once. The specimen was peripheral blood, collected on day 0 of MenACWY control vaccination. Every receptor here comes from an adult in good health.

The chain has TRBV24-1 and TRBJ2-5; weak D call: TRBD2 (6 bases). Trimming left V 6 bases short and J 5 bases short, with 12 bases between. The CDR3 is 13 residues long. CDR1 and CDR2 (germline): KGHDR, SFDVKD. The CDR3 loop reads CATSLASLETQYF. The CDR3 nucleotides are TGTGCCACCAGTCTAGCGAGTCTTGAGACCCAGTACTTC.

The chain couples TRBV7-2 to TRBJ2-5, with D unclear. The V gene's germline CDR1 is SGHTA and CDR2 FQGNSA. V shed 5 bases and J shed 5 bases, with 15 bases lying between them. The CDR3 sequence is 14 residues long. This CDR3 reads CASSRGRARETQYF. The CDR3 nucleotides read TGTGCCAGCAGCAGAGGTAGGGCGAGGGAGACCCAGTACTTC.

The J gene is TRBJ2-3, the V gene TRBV6-4; 8 positions match TRBD1. Looked up from germline, CDR1 is MRHNA and CDR2 is SNTAGT. CDR3 length: 15 residues. J lost 6 bases, V lost 0 bases, and 5 bases had no gene match. Here the CDR3 DNA reads TGTGCCAGCAGTGACTCTAGGACAGGGAGTGATACGCAGTATTTT. It codes for CASSDSRTGSDTQYF.

Remarks on this clone: The junction departs from the called germline gene at one end, perhaps through a read error. The V call is TRBV7-9, the J call TRBJ2-3; 9 bases line up with TRBD2. Germline loops: CDR1 SEHNR, CDR2 FQNEAQ (reference sequence). This CDR3 contains 16 residues. In DNA form, the CDR3 reads TGTGCCAGCAGCATAGCCGGGACTAGCATCACAGATACGCAGTATTTT. Translated, it gives CASSIAGTSITDTQYF.

The rearrangement joins TRBV24-1 to TRBJ2-5; D gene uncertain. In germline, CDR1 is KGHDR, CDR2 SFDVKD. The CDR3 is 13 amino acids. Trimming pared 5 bases from V and 1 base from J, leaving 7 bases between. The CDR3 DNA reads TGTGCCACCAGTGCGGCGGTCCAAGAGACCCAGTACTTC. Its protein is CATSAAVQETQYF.

The CDR3 coding sequence is TGTGCCAGCAGTATGGGACTGAACAATCAGCCCCAGCATTTT. Translating gives CASSMGLNNQPQHF. The chain uses TRBV6-5 and TRBJ1-5, with D perhaps matching TRBD1 (5 bases). V lost 5 bases and J lost 3, with 11 bases in between. This CDR3 region has 14 residues. CDR1 MNHEY and CDR2 SVGAGI come from the germline V gene.

The CDR3 DNA reads as TGCGCCAGCAGCCAGGACCGGGCGGACTCTGGAAACACCATATATTTT. It codes for CASSQDRADSGNTIYF. The chain has TRBV5-1 and TRBJ1-3; D is ambiguous. This CDR3 spans 16 amino acids. Germline CDR1 is SGHRS and CDR2 is YFSETQ. V was cut by 4 bases and J by 0 bases, with 14 bases left in between.

The rearrangement joins TRBV6-2 or TRBV6-3 to TRBJ2-7; 11 nucleotides align to TRBD1. The germline V gene has CDR1 MNHEY and CDR2 SVGEGT. V dropped 5 bases and J dropped 6; count of bases not matched to a gene: 12. There are 16 residues in the CDR3. In nucleotides, the CDR3 is TGTGCCAGCAGTCGCCCACCGGGACAGGGGGGAATCGAGCAGTACGTC. This translates into CASSRPPGQGGIEQYV.

V usage is TRBV6-5 and J usage is TRBJ2-3; tentatively, D is TRBD2 (6 bases). V was cut by 0 bases and J by 3 bases, with 13 bases left in between. The CDR3 loop spans 16 amino acids. The germline CDR1 and CDR2 sequences are MNHEY and SVGAGI. The CDR3 here is CASSYSPPGLTDTQYF. The CDR3 DNA is TGTGCCAGCAGTTACTCCCCGCCGGGACTGACAGATACGCAGTATTTT.

This chain joins TRBV6-1 and TRBJ1-5; D perhaps matches TRBD1 (5 bases). The CDR3 runs 17 residues. Between the trimmed V and J ends, which lost 0 bases and 2 bases, there was a span of 14 bases. Germline CDR1 MNHNS, CDR2 SASEGT. The CDR3 DNA follows: TGTGCCAGCAGTGAAGCCGGGGGGGGATCGGGCAATCAGCCCCAGCATTTT. Amino acids: CASSEAGGGSGNQPQHF.

V is TRBV11-2 and J is TRBJ2-5; 7 positions match TRBD2. Trimming cost V 3 bases and J 5 bases; bases outside gene matches: 9. In germline, CDR1 is SGHAT, CDR2 FQNNGV. This CDR3 is built from 15 residues. The CDR3 nucleotides are TGTGCCAGCAGCTTCATCCGGGGGGATTGGGAGACCCAGTACTTC. The encoded protein is CASSFIRGDWETQYF. Using reference TRBV11-2 and TRBJ2-5 for the parts outside the CDR3, the full variable domain is EAGVAQSPRYKIIEKRQSVAFWCNPISGHATLYWYQQILGQGPKLLIQFQNNGVVDDSQLPKDRFSAERLKGVDSTLKIQPAKLEDSAVYLCASSFIRGDWETQYFGPGTRLLVL.

The genes are TRBV27 and TRBJ2-2; D tentatively fits TRBD1 or TRBD2 (5 bases each). Germline V CDR1 and CDR2: MNHEY, SMNVEV (reference sequence). The V and J ends lost 7 bases and 5 bases respectively, with 23 bases between them. The CDR3 runs to 17 residues. CDR3 bases: TGTGCCAGCAACCCCACGGTGGGGGACGCTTTTACCGGGGAGCTGTTTTTT. This encodes CASNPTVGDAFTGELFF.

The J gene is TRBJ1-5, the V gene TRBV6-5; a possible D gene is TRBD1 (6 bases). Per the germline V gene, CDR1 is MNHEY and CDR2 is SVGAGI. V shed 8 bases and J shed 3 bases, with 11 bases lying between them. This CDR3 has 13 amino acids. The chain's CDR3 is CASLGAINQPQHF. The CDR3 DNA sequence: TGTGCCAGCCTGGGGGCTATCAATCAGCCCCAGCATTTT.

Points on this clone: Germline and junction disagree at one end, which may indicate a read error. The rearrangement joins TRBV19 to TRBJ1-1; D unclear. CDR3 length equals 10 residues. The germline V gene encodes CDR1 LNHDA and CDR2 SQIVND (reference sequence). In DNA form, the CDR3 reads TGTGCCAGTGGGAACGCTGAAGCTTTCTTT. Translation: CASGNAEAFF.

V gene TRBV24-1 combines with J gene TRBJ2-3; 8 bases agree with TRBD1. CDR3 length equals 15 residues. Trimming took 4 bases from V and 3 from J; bases not matched to a gene: 5. CDR1 is KGHDR and CDR2 is SFDVKD in the germline V gene. The chain's CDR3 is CATSESGQATDTQYF. The CDR3 DNA reads as TGTGCCACCAGTGAATCGGGACAGGCGACAGATACGCAGTATTTT.

J is TRBJ1-1 and V is TRBV2, with 7 bases identical to TRBD1. The junction had 5 bases not matched to a gene; V was cut back by 6 bases and J by 4 bases. There are 13 residues in the CDR3. Germline CDR1 is SNHLY and CDR2 is FYNNEI. The CDR3 protein is CASRQSGGTEAFF. The CDR3 DNA is TGTGCCAGCAGACAGTCAGGGGGCACTGAAGCTTTCTTT.

The table lists this clone with a few counts. CDR3 in amino acids: CSVVTSGSPNEQFF. Here the CDR3 DNA reads TGCAGCGTTGTAACTAGCGGGTCCCCCAATGAGCAGTTCTTC. The V call is TRBV29-1, the J call TRBJ2-1; 9 bases fit TRBD2. The germline V gene has CDR1 SQVTM and CDR2 ANQGSEA. The CDR3 loop spans 14 amino acids. The ends lost 4 bases at V and 6 bases at J; junction bases unmatched: 7.

The chain recombines TRBV5-6 with TRBJ2-5, with D possibly TRBD2 on 6 matching bases. The germline gives CDR1 SGHDT, CDR2 YYEEEE. The length of the CDR3 is 15 residues. The V end lost 2 bases, the J end lost 4 bases, and 15 bases lay between the germline ends. The CDR3 DNA reads as TGTGCCAGCAGCTTTGCGTCGGAGGAGGGAGAGACCCAGTACTTC. Translation gives CASSFASEEGETQYF.

The chain uses TRBV28 and TRBJ2-3; D ambiguous. V lost 2 bases and J 4 bases, leaving 10 bases between the germline ends. The CDR3 length is 14 residues. Per the germline V gene, CDR1 is MDHEN and CDR2 is SYDVKM. As DNA, the CDR3 is TGTGCCAGCAGTTTACCCCCATGGTCAGATACGCAGTATTTT. It yields the protein CASSLPPWSDTQYF.

This sequence joins TRBV5-8 and TRBJ2-7; D perhaps matches TRBD1 (5 bases). Trimming shortened V by 0 bases and J by 0 bases, and 16 bases separated the two germline ends. The CDR3 has 17 residues. Per the germline V gene, CDR1 is SGHTS and CDR2 is YDEGEE. The CDR3 spells CASSLDEGVPFSYEQYV. The CDR3 DNA reads as TGTGCCAGCAGCTTGGACGAAGGGGTCCCTTTCTCCTACGAGCAGTACGTC.

The chain uses TRBV5-4 and TRBJ2-5; 8 bases align to TRBD1. The CDR3 has 15 residues. The J segment lost 2 bases and the V segment lost 0 bases, leaving 3 bases of the junction unmatched. The germline V gene encodes CDR1 SGHNT and CDR2 YYREEE (reference sequence). CDR3 in DNA: TGTGCCAGCAGCTTGGTACAGGGGGGTCAAGAGACCCAGTACTTC. Translating gives CASSLVQGGQETQYF.

This chain links TRBV27 with TRBJ2-7; 10 positions agree with TRBD1. V was pared by 5 bases and J by 2 bases, with 6 bases of the junction left unmatched. Germline CDR1 is MNHEY and CDR2 is SMNVEV (reference sequence). This CDR3 has 15 amino acids. CDR3 region: CASSKTGTGAYEQYF. DNA of the CDR3: TGTGCCAGCAGTAAGACCGGGACAGGGGCCTACGAGCAGTACTTC.

The chain couples TRBV25-1 to TRBJ1-6; 8 bases line up with TRBD1. Germline CDR1 and CDR2: MGHDK and SYGVNS. V lost 8 bases to trimming and J lost 7 bases; unmatched junction nucleotides: 13. The CDR3 is 16 amino acids. Here the CDR3 reads CASHATGTGRNSPLHF. The CDR3 nucleotides are TGTGCCAGCCATGCGACAGGGACAGGACGAAATTCACCCCTCCACTTT. Full variable domain (remainder filled in from reference TRBV25-1 and TRBJ1-6): EADIYQTPRYLVIGTGKKITLECSQTMGHDKMYWYQQDPGMELHLIHYSYGVNSTEKGDLSSESTVSRIRTEHFPLTLESARPSHTSQYLCASHATGTGRNSPLHFGNGTRLTVT.

The V and J genes are TRBV4-2 and TRBJ2-7; 9 bases match TRBD2. The trim removed 2 bases at V and 7 bases at J, leaving 12 bases unmatched. Germline V gene data show CDR1 as LGHNA and CDR2 as YNFKEQ. The length of the CDR3 is 16 residues. This CDR3 reads CASSQLSGTSPGEQYF. CDR3 sequence (DNA): TGTGCCAGCAGCCAATTATCCGGGACTAGCCCTGGGGAGCAGTACTTC.

This clone has a single count. The chain employs TRBV11-2 and TRBJ1-1; maybe TRBD1 (5 bases). V lost 0 bases to trimming and J lost 3 bases, with 17 bases between them. This CDR3 is 17 amino acids long. Germline assignment: CDR1 SGHAT and CDR2 FQNNGV. CDR3 in DNA: TGTGCCAGCAGCTTAGAACGAGGTCGGGGCAGGTACACTGAAGCTTTCTTT. This codes for CASSLERGRGRYTEAFF.

This clone was detected once. CDR3 protein: CASSLARGNTEAFF. CDR3 bases: TGTGCCAGCAGTCTAGCCAGGGGGAACACTGAAGCTTTCTTT. This chain uses TRBV27 with TRBJ1-1, with TRBD1 as a possible D gene (6 bases). The V and J ends lost 5 bases and 1 base respectively, with 11 bases between them. CDR3 length: 14 residues. The germline V gene has CDR1 MNHEY and CDR2 SMNVEV (reference sequence).

The chain combines TRBV5-6 with TRBJ1-5, with a weak D call TRBD1 (6 bases). V lost 5 bases to trimming and J lost 7 bases, with 16 bases between them. The germline gives CDR1 SGHDT, CDR2 YYEEEE. This CDR3 is built from 14 residues. The CDR3: CASSYQGQGQPQHF. CDR3 sequence (DNA): TGTGCCAGCAGTTATCAGGGGCAGGGACAGCCCCAGCATTTT.

The chain joins TRBV27 to TRBJ1-5; possibly TRBD1 for D (5 bases). Germline loops: CDR1 MNHEY, CDR2 SMNVEV (reference sequence). The CDR3 loop spans 15 amino acids. V was clipped by 0 bases and J by 2 bases, with 8 bases between them. Written as DNA, the CDR3 is TGTGCCAGCAGTTTATCGGGGACGGGCAATCAGCCCCAGCATTTT. Protein product: CASSLSGTGNQPQHF.

The chain carries TRBV27 and TRBJ2-3; TRBD1 is a possible D gene (6 bases). The germline V and J ends were trimmed by 5 bases and 7 bases, with 13 bases remaining between them. Germline CDR1 and CDR2: MNHEY and SMNVEV (reference sequence). The CDR3 runs 13 residues. CDR3 in amino acids: CASSGVQGNTQYF. DNA for the CDR3: TGTGCCAGCAGTGGGGTTCAGGGGAATACGCAGTATTTT.

The chain employs TRBV19 and TRBJ1-5; D remains unclear. Germline assignment: CDR1 LNHDA and CDR2 SQIVND (reference sequence). V gave up 5 bases and J gave up 0 bases, with 11 bases separating them. The CDR3 totals 15 residues. The CDR3 nucleotides read TGTGCCAGTAGTGTCTCAGGCTATAGCAATCAGCCCCAGCATTTT. This encodes CASSVSGYSNQPQHF.